The TCR beta chain described here comes from a study of control samples from healthy donors and cancer patients. TCRdb's copy holds only in-frame clones and misses some; the assay was immunoSEQ multiplex PCR. Among some 140,000 clones listed, less than 90% were seen once. This CDR3 has 15 residues. Trimming removed 0 bases at V and 6 bases at J, with 15 bases between. Germline V gives CDR1 SGHRS, CDR2 YFSETQ. The specimen was blood. This clonotype was sampled from a woman younger than 45 in good health. This chain connects TRBV5-1 to TRBJ1-1, with a possible D match to TRBD1 (5 bases). The CDR3 bases are TGCGCCAGCAGCTTGGCCATGGGCAGGGCGGCTGAAGCTTTCTTT. Translation gives CASSLAMGRAAEAFF. Full variable domain (rest looked up from reference TRBV5-1 and TRBJ1-1): KAGVTQTPRYLIKTRGQQVTLSCSPISGHRSVSWYQQTPGQGLQFLFEYFSETQRNKGNFPGRFSGRQFSNSRSEMNVSTLELGDSALYLCASSLAMGRAAEAFFGQGTRLTVV.